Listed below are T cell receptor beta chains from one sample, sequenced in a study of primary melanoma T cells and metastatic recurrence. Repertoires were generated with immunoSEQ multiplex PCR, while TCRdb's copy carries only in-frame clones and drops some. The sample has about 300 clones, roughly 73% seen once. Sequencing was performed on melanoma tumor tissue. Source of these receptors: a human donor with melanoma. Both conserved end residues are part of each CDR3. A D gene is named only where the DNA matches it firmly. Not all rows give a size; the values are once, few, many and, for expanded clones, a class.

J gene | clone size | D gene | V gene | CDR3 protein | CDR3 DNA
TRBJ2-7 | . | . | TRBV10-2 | CASSERRGSYEQYF | TGCGCCAGCAGCGAACGACGGGGGTCCTACGAGCAGTACTTC
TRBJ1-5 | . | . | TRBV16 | CASRGRDQPQHF | TGTGCCAGCCGTGGGAGGGACCAGCCCCAGCATTTT
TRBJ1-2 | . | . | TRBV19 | CASSGLGRGGYTF | TGTGCCAGTAGTGGCCTCGGACGAGGGGGCTACACCTTC
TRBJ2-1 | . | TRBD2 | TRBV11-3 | CASSLRGAGLGEQFF | TGTGCCAGCAGCTTGCGGGGGGCCGGGTTGGGTGAGCAGTTCTTC
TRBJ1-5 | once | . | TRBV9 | CASSGGNQPQHF | TGTGCCAGCAGTGGGGGCAATCAGCCCCAGCATTTT
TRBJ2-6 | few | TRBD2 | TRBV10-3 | CAISEGLAGRSGANVLTF | TGTGCCATCAGTGAGGGACTAGCGGGACGGTCTGGGGCCAACGTCCTGACTTTC
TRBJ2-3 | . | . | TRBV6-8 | CASWAAAMDTQYF | TGTGCCAGCTGGGCGGCGGCCATGGATACGCAGTATTTT
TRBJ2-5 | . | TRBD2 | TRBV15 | CATSGGLAGTETQYF | TGTGCCACCAGCGGCGGACTAGCGGGAACGGAGACCCAGTACTTC
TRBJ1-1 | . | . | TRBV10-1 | CASRALETEAFF | TGCGCCAGCAGAGCCCTTGAAACTGAAGCTTTCTTT
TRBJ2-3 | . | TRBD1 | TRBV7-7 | CASSLNSGTGLKGTQYF | TGTGCCAGCAGCTTGAACTCCGGGACAGGGCTGAAGGGTACGCAGTATTTT
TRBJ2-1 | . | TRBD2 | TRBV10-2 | CASSELGEGSYNEQFF | TGCGCCAGCAGTGAGTTGGGGGAGGGCTCCTACAATGAGCAGTTCTTC
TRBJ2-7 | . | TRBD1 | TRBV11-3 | CASSIRQGRYEQYF | TGTGCCAGCAGCATCCGACAGGGGCGCTACGAGCAGTACTTC
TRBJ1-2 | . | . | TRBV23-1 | CASSQDRTPPYGYTF | TGCGCCAGCAGCCAAGATCGGACACCCCCCTATGGCTACACCTTC
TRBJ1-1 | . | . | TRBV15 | CATSIRDTPSTEAFF | TGTGCCACCAGCATTAGGGACACCCCCTCCACTGAAGCTTTCTTT
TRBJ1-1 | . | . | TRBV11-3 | CASSLAHLTGSPEAFF | TGTGCCAGCAGCCTGGCGCATCTGACAGGTTCTCCTGAAGCTTTCTTT
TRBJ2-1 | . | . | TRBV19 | CASSIAASSYNEQFF | TGTGCCAGTAGTATAGCGGCGAGCTCCTACAATGAGCAGTTCTTC
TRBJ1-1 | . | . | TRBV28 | CASSLHRSTEAFF | TGTGCCAGCAGTCTACATAGAAGTACTGAAGCTTTCTTT
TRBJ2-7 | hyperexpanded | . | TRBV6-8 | CATCGNSYEQYF | TGTGCCACTTGCGGAAACTCCTACGAGCAGTACTTC
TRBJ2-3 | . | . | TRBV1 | CASSQDGGFEQYF | TGCGCCAGCAGCCAAGATGGGGGCTTCGAGCAGTATTTT
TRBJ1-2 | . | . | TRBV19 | CASRTAVYGYTF | TGTGCCAGTAGGACGGCAGTATATGGCTACACCTTC
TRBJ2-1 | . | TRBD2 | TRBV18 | CASSPPGLAPNEQFF | TGTGCCAGCTCACCACCAGGACTAGCCCCCAATGAGCAGTTCTTC